These 14 T cell receptor beta chains were all obtained from the same sample, sequenced in a study of T-cell reconstitution after alpha-beta-depleted transplantation in children. Unique molecular identifiers tagged the TCRbeta library. TCRdb re-called the PCR reads with MiXCR, one entry per CDR3 protein. This table has 490,000 or so distinct CDR3 sequences, more than 9% appearing once. The sample here was PBMCs, taken before TCRalphabeta/CD19-depleted stem cell transplant. These receptors were taken from a child younger than 10 with inherited bone marrow failure, due to receive a stem cell transplant.

The rearrangement links TRBV20-1 to TRBJ2-7; D call uncertain. CDR1 is DFQATT and CDR2 is SNEGSKA in the germline V gene (reference sequence). V was clipped by 1 base and J by 2 bases, with 9 bases between them. The CDR3 extends over 13 amino acids. CDR3 in DNA: TGCAGTGCTAGAGTAGTACAAACCTACGAGCAGTACTTC. Its protein is CSARVVQTYEQYF.

The CDR3 is CASGFGDLNTEAFF. The CDR3 DNA sequence: TGTGCTAGTGGTTTTGGGGACTTGAACACTGAAGCTTTCTTT. The chain uses TRBV12-5 and TRBJ1-1, with D possibly matching TRBD1 (5 bases). CDR1 and CDR2 from the germline V gene are LGHNT and FRNRAP. This CDR3 spans 14 amino acids. The V end lost 3 bases, the J end lost 0 bases, and 8 bases lay between the germline ends.

Only a few counts were recorded for this clonotype. This chain uses TRBV4-3 with TRBJ2-7; D perhaps matches TRBD2 (7 bases). Deletions cut 2 bases from V and 2 bases from J, with 16 bases between. CDR3 size: 16 residues. The germline V gene encodes CDR1 LGHNA and CDR2 YSLEER. DNA of the CDR3: TGCGCCAGCAGCCAATTGATGGACGGGGGGCCCTACGAGCAGTACTTC. Protein: CASSQLMDGGPYEQYF.

This clonotype was found many times. The V gene is TRBV7-9, the J gene TRBJ1-2; D remains unclear. Germline assignment: CDR1 SEHNR and CDR2 FQNEAQ (reference sequence). The CDR3 is made up of 12 amino acids. Trimming stripped 5 bases from V and 2 bases from J, with 6 bases between. The CDR3 here is CASSPDNYGYTF. The DNA of the CDR3 is TGTGCCAGCAGCCCGGACAACTATGGCTACACCTTC.

The chain employs TRBV18 and TRBJ2-1, with 12 bases aligning to TRBD2. Germline V CDR1 and CDR2: KGHSH, LQKENI. This CDR3 region has 16 residues. The trim removed 6 bases at V and 5 bases at J, leaving 8 bases unmatched. The CDR3 region has the DNA TGTGCCAGCTCCCCTCCCGGACTAGCGGGGAACAATGAGCAGTTCTTC. Translated: CASSPPGLAGNNEQFF.

This clonotype was detected many times. The chain has TRBV7-9 and TRBJ2-7; the D is unclear. V lost 5 bases to trimming and J lost 3 bases, with 11 bases between them. Germline CDR1 and CDR2: SEHNR and FQNEAQ (reference sequence). The CDR3 is 13 amino acids. CDR3 in amino acids: CASSPAFGYEQYF. CDR3 in DNA: TGTGCCAGCAGCCCGGCCTTTGGCTACGAGCAGTACTTC.

This clonotype was recorded at least ten times. V and J are TRBV12-3 or TRBV12-4 and TRBJ2-7; unclear D gene. This CDR3 is 15 amino acids long. V was shortened by 1 base and J by 0 bases, with 10 bases between the two germline ends. Here the CDR3 reads CASSLEALSSYEQYF. DNA of the CDR3: TGTGCCAGCAGTTTAGAGGCTCTGAGCTCCTACGAGCAGTACTTC.

This clonotype was recorded at least ten times. The chain recombines TRBV20-1 with TRBJ2-1; the match to TRBD2 covers 10 bases. Germline values: CDR1 DFQATT, CDR2 SNEGSKA (reference sequence). Losses at the gene ends were 3 bases for V and 5 bases for J; bases not matched to a gene: 7. This CDR3 comprises 15 residues. The CDR3 loop is CSARESGRDNNEQFF. CDR3 nucleotides: TGCAGTGCTAGGGAAAGCGGGAGGGACAACAATGAGCAGTTCTTC.

V is TRBV7-2 and J is TRBJ2-2; TRBD2 matches 7 bases. V was pared by 2 bases and J by 6 bases, with 12 bases of the junction left unmatched. This CDR3 has 17 amino acids. Germline V gene lookup returns CDR1 SGHTA and CDR2 FQGNSA. The CDR3 nucleotides are TGTGCCAGCAGCTTACCGTTCCTGGGAGGGTGGTCCGGGGAGCTGTTTTTT. Encoded protein: CASSLPFLGGWSGELFF.

The chain carries TRBV11-2 and TRBJ2-7; 9 bases are a match to TRBD1. This CDR3 is 19 amino acids long. With 2 bases clipped from V and 2 bases from J, the junction kept 16 bases outside the gene matches. CDR1 and CDR2 from the germline V gene are SGHAT and FQNNGV. CDR3 sequence: CASSLRSGTGSHSPYEQYF. The CDR3 nucleotides are TGTGCCAGCAGCTTACGTTCCGGGACAGGGTCCCACTCCCCCTACGAGCAGTACTTC.

This clonotype was counted at least ten times. The V call is TRBV10-3, the J call TRBJ2-5; D perhaps matches TRBD1 (7 bases). Trimming left V 6 bases short and J 1 base short, with 12 bases between. CDR1 is ENHRY and CDR2 is SYGVKD in the germline V gene. This CDR3 region has 14 residues. The CDR3 bases are TGTGCCATCAGGGCGGGACAGCCCCAAGAGACCCAGTACTTC. It translates to CAIRAGQPQETQYF.

This clonotype was seen repeatedly, ten times or more. The chain has TRBV5-1 and TRBJ2-5; a weak D match, TRBD2 (5 bases). Germline assignment: CDR1 SGHRS and CDR2 YFSETQ. The CDR3 runs 14 residues. The germline V and J ends were trimmed by 0 bases and 1 base, with 7 bases remaining between them. The CDR3 loop reads CASSLDSAQETQYF. DNA of the CDR3: TGCGCCAGCAGCTTGGATAGCGCCCAAGAGACCCAGTACTTC.

This clonotype was detected many times. CDR3 in amino acids: CASSLDGRVNTEAFF. The CDR3 DNA follows: TGTGCCAGCAGTTTAGACGGAAGGGTAAACACTGAAGCTTTCTTT. The J gene is TRBJ1-1, the V gene TRBV27, with unresolved D. From germline, CDR1 is MNHEY and CDR2 SMNVEV (reference sequence). The ends were cut back, 2 bases at V and 2 bases at J, with 12 bases in the middle. This CDR3 comprises 15 residues.

This clonotype was detected only a few times. This chain connects TRBV11-2 to TRBJ2-5; either TRBD1 or TRBD2 may fit D (7 bases each). V shed 5 bases and J shed 1 base, with 17 bases lying between them. This CDR3 has 16 residues. Germline assignment: CDR1 SGHAT and CDR2 FQNNGV. The CDR3 sequence: CASSRRGRETQETQYF. The CDR3 DNA reads TGTGCCAGCAGCCGTAGGGGGCGGGAGACCCAAGAGACCCAGTACTTC.